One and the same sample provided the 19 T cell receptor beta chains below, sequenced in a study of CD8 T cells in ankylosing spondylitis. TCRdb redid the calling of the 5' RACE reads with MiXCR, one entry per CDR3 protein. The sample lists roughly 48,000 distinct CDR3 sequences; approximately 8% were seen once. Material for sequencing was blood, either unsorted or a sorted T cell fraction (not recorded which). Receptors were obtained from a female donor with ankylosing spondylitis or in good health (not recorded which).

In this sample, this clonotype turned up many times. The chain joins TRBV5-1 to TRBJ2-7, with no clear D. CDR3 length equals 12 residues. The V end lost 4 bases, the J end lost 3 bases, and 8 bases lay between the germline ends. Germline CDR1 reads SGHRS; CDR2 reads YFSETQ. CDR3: CASSDSIYEQYF. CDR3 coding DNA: TGCGCCAGCAGCGACTCGATCTACGAGCAGTACTTC.

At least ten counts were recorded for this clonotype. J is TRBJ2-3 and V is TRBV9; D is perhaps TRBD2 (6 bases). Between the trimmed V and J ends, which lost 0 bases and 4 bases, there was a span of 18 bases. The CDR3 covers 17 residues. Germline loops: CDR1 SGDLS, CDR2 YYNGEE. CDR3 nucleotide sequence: TGTGCCAGCAGCGTAGTCGGAAGGGGCGGAGGGTCAGATACGCAGTATTTT. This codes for CASSVVGRGGGSDTQYF.

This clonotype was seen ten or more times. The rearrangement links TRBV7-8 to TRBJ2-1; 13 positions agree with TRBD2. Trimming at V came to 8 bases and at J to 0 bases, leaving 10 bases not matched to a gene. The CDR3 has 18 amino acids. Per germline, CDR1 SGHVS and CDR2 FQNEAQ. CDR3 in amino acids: CASSLTSGGWSSYNEQFF. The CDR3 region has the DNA TGTGCCAGCTCGTTGACTAGCGGGGGGTGGAGCTCCTACAATGAGCAGTTCTTC.

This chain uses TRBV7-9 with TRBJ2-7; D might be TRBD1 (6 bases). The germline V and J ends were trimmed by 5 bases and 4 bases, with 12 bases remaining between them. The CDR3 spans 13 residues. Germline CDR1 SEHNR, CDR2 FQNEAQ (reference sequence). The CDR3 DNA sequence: TGTGCCAGCAGCCCCCGGGACACATACGAGCAGTACGTC. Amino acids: CASSPRDTYEQYV.

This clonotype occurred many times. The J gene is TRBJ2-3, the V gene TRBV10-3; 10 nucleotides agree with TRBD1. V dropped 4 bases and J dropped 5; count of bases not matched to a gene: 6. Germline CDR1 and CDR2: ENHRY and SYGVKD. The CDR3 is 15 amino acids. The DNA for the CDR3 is TGTGCCATCAGTGGACAGGGGGCAGGTGGAGATACGCAGTATTTT. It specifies CAISGQGAGGDTQYF.

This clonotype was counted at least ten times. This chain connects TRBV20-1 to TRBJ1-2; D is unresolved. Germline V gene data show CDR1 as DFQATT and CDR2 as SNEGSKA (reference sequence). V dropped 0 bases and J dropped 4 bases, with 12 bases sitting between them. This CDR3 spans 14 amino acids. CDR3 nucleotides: TGCAGTGCTAGAGAAACATCTGACGTCTATGGCTACACCTTC. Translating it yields CSARETSDVYGYTF.

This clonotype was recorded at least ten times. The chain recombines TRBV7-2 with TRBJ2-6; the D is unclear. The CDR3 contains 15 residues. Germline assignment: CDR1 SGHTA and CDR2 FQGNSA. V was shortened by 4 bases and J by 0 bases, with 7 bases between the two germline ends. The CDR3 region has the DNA TGTGCCAGCAGCTATAGAGTCTCTGGGGCCAACGTCCTGACTTTC. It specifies CASSYRVSGANVLTF. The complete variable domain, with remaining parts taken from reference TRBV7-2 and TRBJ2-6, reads GAGVSQSPSNKVTEKGKDVELRCDPISGHTALYWYRQSLGQGLEFLIYFQGNSAPDKSGLPSDRFSAERTGGSVSTLTIQRTQQEDSAVYLCASSYRVSGANVLTFGAGSRLTVL.

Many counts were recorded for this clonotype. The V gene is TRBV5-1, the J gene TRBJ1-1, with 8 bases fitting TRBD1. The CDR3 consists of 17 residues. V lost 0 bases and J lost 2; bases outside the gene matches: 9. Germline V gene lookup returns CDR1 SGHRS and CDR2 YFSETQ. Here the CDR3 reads CASSLGMTGAHNTEAFF. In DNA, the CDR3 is TGCGCCAGCAGCTTGGGAATGACAGGGGCTCACAACACTGAAGCTTTCTTT.

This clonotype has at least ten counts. CDR3 nucleotide sequence: TGTGCCAGCAGTTTCTATAAGGGGGATAATTCACCCCTCCACTTT. Amino acids: CASSFYKGDNSPLHF. The chain combines TRBV12-3 or TRBV12-4 with TRBJ1-6, with D perhaps matching TRBD1 (6 bases). This CDR3 contains 15 residues. Trimming cost V 3 bases and J 5 bases, with 11 bases left between them.

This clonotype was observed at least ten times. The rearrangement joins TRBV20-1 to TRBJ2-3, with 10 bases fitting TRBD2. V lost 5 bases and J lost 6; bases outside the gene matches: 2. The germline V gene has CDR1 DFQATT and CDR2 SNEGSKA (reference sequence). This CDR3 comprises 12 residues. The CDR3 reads CSAATSGDTQYF. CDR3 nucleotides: TGCAGTGCTGCGACTAGCGGGGATACGCAGTATTTT.

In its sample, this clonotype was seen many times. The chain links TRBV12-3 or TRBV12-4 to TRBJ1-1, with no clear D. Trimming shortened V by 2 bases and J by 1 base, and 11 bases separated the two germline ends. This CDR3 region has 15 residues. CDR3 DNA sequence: TGTGCCAGCAGTTTATTCGGGGTGGCGAACACTGAAGCTTTCTTT. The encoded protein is CASSLFGVANTEAFF.

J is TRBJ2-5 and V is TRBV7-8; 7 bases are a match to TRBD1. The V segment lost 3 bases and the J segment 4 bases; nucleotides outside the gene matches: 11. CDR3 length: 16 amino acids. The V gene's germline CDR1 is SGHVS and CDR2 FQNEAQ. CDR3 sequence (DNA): TGTGCCAGCAGCTTGTACAGGGGTAGTCTAGGAGAGACCCAGTACTTC. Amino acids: CASSLYRGSLGETQYF.

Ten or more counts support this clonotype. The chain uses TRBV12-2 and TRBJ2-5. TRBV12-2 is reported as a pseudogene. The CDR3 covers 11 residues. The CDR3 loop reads CASRFGETQYF. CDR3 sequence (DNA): TGTGCAAGTCGCTTTGGTGAGACCCAGTACTTC.

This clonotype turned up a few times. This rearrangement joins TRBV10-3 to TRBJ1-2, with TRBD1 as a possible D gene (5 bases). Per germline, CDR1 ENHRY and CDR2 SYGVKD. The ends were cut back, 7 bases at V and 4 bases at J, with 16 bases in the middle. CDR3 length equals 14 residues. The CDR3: CAITSGGSGYGYTF. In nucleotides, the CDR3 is TGTGCCATCACTTCTGGGGGATCGGGCTATGGCTACACCTTC.

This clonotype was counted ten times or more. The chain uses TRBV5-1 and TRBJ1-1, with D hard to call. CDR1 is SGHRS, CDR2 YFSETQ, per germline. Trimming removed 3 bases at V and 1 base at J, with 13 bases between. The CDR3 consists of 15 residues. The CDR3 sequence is CASSSQDVGNTEAFF. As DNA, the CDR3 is TGCGCCAGCAGCTCCCAGGACGTGGGGAACACTGAAGCTTTCTTT.

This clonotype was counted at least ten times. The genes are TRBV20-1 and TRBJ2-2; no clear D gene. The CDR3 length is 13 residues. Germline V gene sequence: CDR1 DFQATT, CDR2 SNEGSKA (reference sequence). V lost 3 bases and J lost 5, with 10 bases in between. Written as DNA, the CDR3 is TGCAGTGCTAGGTCGCACGGAACCGGGGAGCTGTTTTTT. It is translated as CSARSHGTGELFF.

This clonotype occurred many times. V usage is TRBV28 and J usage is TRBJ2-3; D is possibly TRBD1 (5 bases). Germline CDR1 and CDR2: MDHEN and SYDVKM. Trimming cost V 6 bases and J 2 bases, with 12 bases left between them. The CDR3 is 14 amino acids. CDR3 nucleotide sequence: TGTGCCAGCAGCAGGACATACCTCACAGATACGCAGTATTTT. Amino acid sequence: CASSRTYLTDTQYF. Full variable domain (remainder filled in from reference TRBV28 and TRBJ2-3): DVKVTQSSRYLVKRTGEKVFLECVQDMDHENMFWYRQDPGLGLRLIYFSYDVKMKEKGDIPEGYSVSREKKERFSLILESASTNQTSMYLCASSRTYLTDTQYFGPGTRLTVL.

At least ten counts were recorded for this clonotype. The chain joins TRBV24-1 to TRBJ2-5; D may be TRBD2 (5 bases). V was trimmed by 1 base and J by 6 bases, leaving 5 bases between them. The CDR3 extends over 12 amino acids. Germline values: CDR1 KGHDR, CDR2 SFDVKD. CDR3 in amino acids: CATSDFGKTQYF. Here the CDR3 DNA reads TGTGCCACCAGTGATTTCGGGAAGACCCAGTACTTC.

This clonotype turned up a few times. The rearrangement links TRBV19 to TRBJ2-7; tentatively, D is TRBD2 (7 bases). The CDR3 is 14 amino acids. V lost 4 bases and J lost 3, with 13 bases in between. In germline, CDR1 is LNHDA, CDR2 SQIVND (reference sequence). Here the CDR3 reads CASSTEGGVYEQYF. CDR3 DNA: TGTGCCAGTAGTACCGAGGGGGGGGTCTACGAGCAGTACTTC. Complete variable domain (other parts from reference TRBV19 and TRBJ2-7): DGGITQSPKYLFRKEGQNVTLSCEQNLNHDAMYWYRQDPGQGLRLIYYSQIVNDFQKGDIAEGYSVSREKKESFPLTVTSAQKNPTAFYLCASSTEGGVYEQYFGPGTRLTVT.